This is a list of T cell receptor beta chains from one sample in a study of T cell responses to AZD1222 COVID-19 vaccine. Produced via immunoSEQ multiplex PCR; TCRdb's table is partial and in-frame only. Among about 120,000 clones listed, approximately 85% were seen once. Sequencing used peripheral blood, obtained on day 0 of MenACWY control vaccination. These receptor sequences come from an adult in good health. CDR3s leave out the opening cysteine and the closing phenylalanine or tryptophan. Not every row has a clone size; where given, it reads once, few, many or a size class.

j_gene: TRBJ1-5; abundance: NA; v_gene: TRBV18; CDR3aa: ASSPPKGPGRGNQPQH
j_gene: TRBJ1-5; abundance: NA; v_gene: TRBV5-6; CDR3aa: ASSFTDSRASNQPQH
j_gene: TRBJ1-2; abundance: NA; v_gene: TRBV28; CDR3aa: ASSLRFRGQGRNYGYT
j_gene: TRBJ1-6; abundance: NA; v_gene: TRBV5-5; CDR3aa: ASSLGGAHSPLH
j_gene: TRBJ2-7; abundance: NA; v_gene: TRBV5-6; CDR3aa: ASSLVGTGIYEQY
j_gene: TRBJ1-1; abundance: once; v_gene: TRBV7-3; CDR3aa: ASSVDGVNTEAF
j_gene: TRBJ1-3; abundance: NA; v_gene: TRBV11-2; CDR3aa: ASSLEGRGLGNTIY
j_gene: TRBJ2-3; abundance: NA; v_gene: TRBV2; CDR3aa: ASTPETSGFTDTQY
j_gene: TRBJ1-6; abundance: NA; v_gene: TRBV7-8; CDR3aa: ASRQEDFYSPLH
j_gene: TRBJ2-7; abundance: NA; v_gene: TRBV11-3; CDR3aa: ASRYRDIEQY
j_gene: TRBJ1-4; abundance: NA; v_gene: TRBV18; CDR3aa: ASSKDSNEKLF
j_gene: TRBJ2-5; abundance: NA; v_gene: TRBV10-2; CDR3aa: ASSDPPGPRGRETQY
j_gene: TRBJ1-3; abundance: NA; v_gene: TRBV4-3; CDR3aa: ASSRDRGGSGNTIY
j_gene: TRBJ2-7; abundance: NA; v_gene: TRBV18; CDR3aa: ASSPLSGEFYEQY
j_gene: TRBJ2-3; abundance: NA; v_gene: TRBV5-1; CDR3aa: ASSEGQFTDTQY
j_gene: TRBJ2-3; abundance: NA; v_gene: TRBV7-2; CDR3aa: ASSLMGVSTDTQY
j_gene: TRBJ1-1; abundance: NA; v_gene: TRBV28; CDR3aa: ASTPYTGSMTEAF
j_gene: TRBJ1-5; abundance: NA; v_gene: TRBV30; CDR3aa: AWSVGDRGSQPQH
j_gene: TRBJ2-5; abundance: NA; v_gene: TRBV7-9; CDR3aa: ASSLWLGLGQEEETQY
j_gene: TRBJ1-1; abundance: NA; v_gene: TRBV6-6; CDR3aa: ASSPDRVYTEAF
j_gene: TRBJ1-5; abundance: NA; v_gene: TRBV24-1; CDR3aa: ATSDHRQSNQPQH
j_gene: TRBJ2-1; abundance: NA; v_gene: TRBV7-2; CDR3aa: ASSPNFYNEQF
j_gene: TRBJ2-7; abundance: once; v_gene: TRBV6-5; CDR3aa: ASSSPGTQSYEQY
j_gene: TRBJ1-6; abundance: NA; v_gene: TRBV23-1; CDR3aa: ASSHSPNRGQGNNSPLH
j_gene: TRBJ1-5; abundance: NA; v_gene: TRBV9; CDR3aa: ASSVVGDGQPQH
j_gene: TRBJ1-2; abundance: NA; v_gene: TRBV6-1; CDR3aa: ASSEGQSNYGYT
j_gene: TRBJ2-1; abundance: NA; v_gene: TRBV11-2; CDR3aa: ASSYDPSPPQF
j_gene: TRBJ2-5; abundance: NA; v_gene: TRBV28; CDR3aa: ASTDWRRETQY
j_gene: TRBJ1-3; abundance: NA; v_gene: TRBV9; CDR3aa: ASSVEGQTSGNTIY
j_gene: TRBJ1-5; abundance: NA; v_gene: TRBV28; CDR3aa: ASRGTGENQPQH
j_gene: TRBJ1-2; abundance: NA; v_gene: TRBV4-1; CDR3aa: ASSQGLGRGDYGYT
j_gene: TRBJ2-3; abundance: NA; v_gene: TRBV19; CDR3aa: ASSIGTSYTDTQY
j_gene: TRBJ2-3; abundance: NA; v_gene: TRBV19; CDR3aa: ASSWDRASTDTQY
j_gene: TRBJ2-1; abundance: many; v_gene: TRBV28; CDR3aa: ASSLQGRTSGGIRFSGEQF
j_gene: TRBJ1-5; abundance: NA; v_gene: TRBV27; CDR3aa: ASSFVNQPQH
j_gene: TRBJ1-5; abundance: NA; v_gene: TRBV28; CDR3aa: ASSLGRGIGMAGQPQH
j_gene: TRBJ1-2; abundance: NA; v_gene: TRBV4-2; CDR3aa: ASSPLSGTRRPNYGYT
j_gene: TRBJ1-3; abundance: NA; v_gene: TRBV18; CDR3aa: ASSPLFGDRGNTIY
j_gene: TRBJ1-5; abundance: NA; v_gene: TRBV7-3; CDR3aa: ASSWSEGQPQH
j_gene: TRBJ2-5; abundance: NA; v_gene: TRBV12-3/TRBV12-4; CDR3aa: ASRGTEETQY
j_gene: TRBJ1-5; abundance: NA; v_gene: TRBV5-1; CDR3aa: ASSLVGQGPFSGDQPQH
j_gene: TRBJ2-5; abundance: few; v_gene: TRBV30; CDR3aa: AWSAPRGQETQY
j_gene: TRBJ1-2; abundance: NA; v_gene: TRBV11-3; CDR3aa: ASSPSRGQVDGYT
j_gene: TRBJ1-2; abundance: NA; v_gene: TRBV7-8; CDR3aa: ASSLVRNRAYYGYT